Below, 13 T cell receptor beta chains from the same sample are listed, as sequenced in a study of read filtering for tumor transcriptome and immune sequencing. Molecular barcoded adaptors covering alpha/delta and beta/gamma chains were used on roughly 400 ng RNA. MiXCR, applied by TCRdb to the reads, yields one record per CDR3 protein. The sample contains fewer than 50,000 distinct CDR3 sequences, about an eighth of which appear only once. Sequences were obtained from a population of CD138-negative cells sorted from bone marrow. These TCRs come from a donor aged 40 or older with multiple myeloma.

Ten or more counts support this clonotype. The chain joins TRBV6-5 to TRBJ2-5; TRBD1 aligns across 7 bases. Germline V gene lookup returns CDR1 MNHEY and CDR2 SVGAGI. This CDR3 comprises 15 residues. The V gene end was trimmed by 7 bases and the J gene end by 3 bases; junction bases not matched to a gene: 11. The CDR3 spells CASKAGGRDKETQYF. For the CDR3, the DNA is TGTGCCAGCAAAGCAGGGGGACGGGACAAAGAGACCCAGTACTTC.

The chain recombines TRBV5-1 with TRBJ2-1, with 9 bases matching TRBD1. The CDR3 is 16 amino acids. Trimming at V came to 4 bases and at J to 9 bases, leaving 14 bases not matched to a gene. CDR1 and CDR2 (germline): SGHRS, YFSETQ. CDR3 region: CASSLRQGGFSGEQFF. The CDR3 DNA follows: TGCGCCAGCAGCCTACGACAGGGGGGTTTTTCTGGTGAGCAGTTCTTC.

This clonotype was recorded at least ten times. The V gene is TRBV6-5, the J gene TRBJ2-1; no firm D call. The CDR3 runs to 13 residues. With 2 bases removed from V and 5 bases from J, the gap between germline ends came to 7 bases. Germline V gene sequence: CDR1 MNHEY, CDR2 SVGAGI. CDR3 sequence (DNA): TGTGCCAGCAGTTACCCACCTCACAATGAGCAGTTCTTC. It yields the protein CASSYPPHNEQFF.

V and J are TRBV28 and TRBJ1-2; D is perhaps TRBD1 (5 bases). V lost 3 bases, J lost 0 bases, and 14 bases lay in between. Germline lookup yields CDR1 MDHEN and CDR2 SYDVKM. This CDR3 is 16 amino acids long. CDR3 nucleotides: TGTGCCAGCAGTTTCGGTGGGGCCCTCACTAACTATGGCTACACCTTC. Its translation is CASSFGGALTNYGYTF.

This clonotype was counted ten times or more. The CDR3 reads CASSYALVSEAFF. The CDR3, as DNA: TGTGCCAGCAGTTACGCATTGGTATCTGAAGCTTTCTTT. The chain couples TRBV6-5 to TRBJ1-1; D ambiguous. The CDR3 totals 13 residues. The germline CDR1 and CDR2 sequences are MNHEY and SVGAGI. V dropped 2 bases and J dropped 6 bases, with 10 bases sitting between them.

This clonotype turned up a few times. A much larger clone sits a single nucleotide away, making a read error possible. V is TRBV7-9 and J is TRBJ2-7; 9 bases line up with TRBD2. With V trimmed by 4 bases and J by 2 bases, 15 bases remained unmatched. Germline V gene lookup returns CDR1 SEHNR and CDR2 FQNEAQ (reference sequence). This CDR3 is 18 amino acids long. The DNA for the CDR3 is TGTGCCAGCAGCTATCTTATGGCCTCTAGCGGGAACCCCTACGAGCAGTACTTC. Translation gives CASSYLMASSGNPYEQYF.

This clonotype was found many times. An end of the junction does not agree with germline; a read error may underlie this. This chain uses TRBV12-5 with TRBJ2-1; D not resolved. The CDR3 sequence is 13 residues long. Germline CDR1 reads LGHNT; CDR2 reads FRNRAP. The CDR3 loop reads CASGFSLGDERFF. CDR3 DNA: TGTGCTAGTGGTTTTTCTCTTGGAGACGAGCGGTTCTTC.

The gene calls are TRBV12-3 or TRBV12-4 and TRBJ2-7, with TRBD2 identical over 10 bases. The junction had 7 bases not matched to a gene; V was cut back by 4 bases and J by 4 bases. The CDR3 is made up of 15 amino acids. DNA of the CDR3: TGTGCCAGCAGTTCCAGCGGTAGCGGGAGGTACGAGCAGTACTTC. Translation gives CASSSSGSGRYEQYF.

The gene calls are TRBV24-1 and TRBJ2-1; D possibly corresponds to TRBD1 (5 bases). Trimming cost V 3 bases and J 0 bases, with 5 bases left between them. The germline gives CDR1 KGHDR, CDR2 SFDVKD. The CDR3 consists of 14 residues. CDR3 in DNA: TGTGCCACCAGTGATGACAGCTCCTACAATGAGCAGTTCTTC. Amino acid sequence: CATSDDSSYNEQFF.

The table lists this clonotype with many counts. The chain employs TRBV9 and TRBJ2-2, with 8 bases lining up with TRBD1. The CDR3 spans 17 residues. Germline values: CDR1 SGDLS, CDR2 YYNGEE. V trimming: 0 bases; J trimming: 0 bases; junction bases outside the gene matches: 4. The CDR3 here is CASSVGAGGANTGELFF. The CDR3 DNA reads as TGTGCCAGCAGCGTAGGGGCAGGGGGCGCGAACACCGGGGAGCTGTTTTTT.

This clonotype was detected ten times or more. The chain couples TRBV28 to TRBJ2-1; TRBD2 matches at 8 bases. Germline CDR1 reads MDHEN; CDR2 reads SYDVKM. J was trimmed by 2 bases and V by 5 bases; bases with no gene match: 14. The CDR3 is made up of 18 amino acids. This CDR3 reads CASSTPAGAGGTYNEQFF. Written as DNA, the CDR3 is TGTGCCAGCAGTACCCCGGCGGGTGCGGGAGGTACCTACAATGAGCAGTTCTTC.

This clonotype was counted at least ten times. The gene calls are TRBV24-1 and TRBJ2-1; D not resolved. V was shortened by 7 bases and J by 9 bases, with 15 bases between the two germline ends. This CDR3 has 13 residues. From germline, CDR1 is KGHDR and CDR2 SFDVKD. The CDR3 region has the DNA TGTGCCACCAGCCACCTTCGGGCAAGTGAGCAGTTCTTC. Translating gives CATSHLRASEQFF.

The V call is TRBV4-2, the J call TRBJ2-3; D remains unclear. From germline, CDR1 is LGHNA and CDR2 YNFKEQ. The V gene lost 0 bases and the J gene lost 10 bases, with 5 bases spanning the gap. The CDR3 totals 11 residues. As DNA, the CDR3 is TGTGCCAGCAGCCAAGAAGGAGCGCAGTATTTT. Translating it yields CASSQEGAQYF.